This TCR beta chain came from a study of blood T cell repertoires in COVID-19. Whole-study context: COVID-19 samples from acute and convalescent phases originated in the United States, Italy and Spain. T cells, B-cell-depleted T cells, or PBMCs provided the cDNA or gDNA that served as material.

The CDR3 runs to 16 residues. J was trimmed by 4 bases and V by 5 bases; bases with no gene match: 9. Germline V gene sequence: CDR1 LGHDT, CDR2 YNNKEL (reference sequence). Original processing methods: Estimates of nucleated cell counts were drawn from the amplification of reference gene primers. Clones were read by immunoSEQ multiplex PCR, and TCRdb kept only the in-frame ones, dropping some. D and trimming were read from the DNA, whereas the V and J calls and clone size are those reported in that table. The sample records roughly 150,000 clones, just under 80% being singletons. This sequence was found in a woman aged 80 or over with acute or convalescent COVID-19. Input material: peripheral blood. The chain uses TRBV3-1 (or the pseudogene TRBV3-2) and TRBJ1-1; 11 bases fit TRBD1. CDR3 sequence reads: CASSTPGTGGLTEAFF. The CDR3 DNA is TGTGCCAGCAGCACTCCCGGGACAGGGGGTCTCACTGAAGCTTTCTTT.